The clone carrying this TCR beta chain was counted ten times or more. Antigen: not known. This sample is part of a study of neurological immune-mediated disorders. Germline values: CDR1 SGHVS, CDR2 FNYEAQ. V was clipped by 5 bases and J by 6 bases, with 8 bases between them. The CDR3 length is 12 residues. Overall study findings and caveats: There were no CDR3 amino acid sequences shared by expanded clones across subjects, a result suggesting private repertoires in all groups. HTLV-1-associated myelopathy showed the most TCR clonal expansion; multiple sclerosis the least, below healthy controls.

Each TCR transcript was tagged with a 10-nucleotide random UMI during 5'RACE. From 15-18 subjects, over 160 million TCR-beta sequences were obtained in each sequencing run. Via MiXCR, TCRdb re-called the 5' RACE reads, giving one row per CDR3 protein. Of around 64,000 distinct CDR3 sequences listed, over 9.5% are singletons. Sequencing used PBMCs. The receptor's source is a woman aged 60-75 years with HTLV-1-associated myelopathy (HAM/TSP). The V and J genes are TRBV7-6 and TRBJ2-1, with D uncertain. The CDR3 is CASSRLTNEQFF. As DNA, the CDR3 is TGTGCCAGCAGCCGACTTACCAATGAGCAGTTCTTC.